These 17 T cell receptor beta chains came from one sample sequenced in a study of T cell changes during pregnancy in multiple sclerosis. Clones were sequenced by immunoSEQ multiplex PCR, and TCRdb holds only the in-frame ones, with some missing. The repertoire holds roughly 47,000 clones, about nine tenths seen once, with about 1.2% in the top ten. The sample was CD4+ T cells from peripheral blood mononuclear cells, taken after pregnancy. These receptors were obtained from a female donor with multiple sclerosis, enrolled in a pregnancy study.

This chain joins TRBV14 and TRBJ2-7, with 9 bases aligning to TRBD2. Germline CDR1 reads SGHDN; CDR2 reads FVKESK. Trimming removed 5 bases from V and 6 bases from J; junction bases left unmatched: 2. This CDR3 spans 12 amino acids. The CDR3 coding sequence is TGTGCCAGCAGCGGAGCGGGAGGCGAGCAGTACTTC. It yields the protein CASSGAGGEQYF.

The rearrangement uses TRBV28 and TRBJ1-2; weak D call: TRBD1 (5 bases). The CDR3 has 12 amino acids. The germline V gene encodes CDR1 MDHEN and CDR2 SYDVKM. With 5 bases removed from V and 8 bases from J, the gap between germline ends came to 12 bases. This chain's CDR3 is CASSTGGLGYTF. The CDR3 bases are TGTGCCAGCAGTACGGGGGGGTTGGGCTACACCTTC.

V and J are TRBV12-5 and TRBJ2-5; 8 bases match TRBD2. There are 13 residues in the CDR3. V lost 2 bases and J lost 4; bases outside the gene matches: 0. The germline V gene has CDR1 LGHNT and CDR2 FRNRAP. The CDR3 loop is CASGLLAGETQYF. CDR3 DNA sequence: TGTGCTAGTGGTTTGCTAGCGGGAGAGACCCAGTACTTC.

CDR3 nucleotides: TGTGCCAGCAGAGCCGGACAGGGGAGCACCGGGGAGCTGTTTTTT. Its protein product is CASRAGQGSTGELFF. The chain links TRBV6-5 to TRBJ2-2, with TRBD1 matching over 9 bases. The germline CDR1 and CDR2 sequences are MNHEY and SVGAGI. V lost 6 bases, J lost 4 bases, and 6 bases stayed unmatched. The CDR3 spans 15 residues.

The rearrangement joins TRBV30 to TRBJ2-3; tentative D call: TRBD1 (5 bases). The CDR3 runs to 18 residues. Trimming left V 0 bases short and J 4 bases short, with 23 bases between. The germline CDR1 and CDR2 sequences are GTSNPN and SVGIG (reference sequence). CDR3 protein: CAWSVQRRTTTPPDTQYF. DNA for the CDR3: TGTGCCTGGAGTGTACAGCGTCGGACAACAACCCCCCCAGATACGCAGTATTTT.

This clone was observed once. This chain joins TRBV7-2 and TRBJ2-3; 7 positions match TRBD1. The CDR3 has 15 residues. The germline gives CDR1 SGHTA, CDR2 FQGNSA. With 4 bases clipped from V and 5 bases from J, the junction kept 9 bases outside the gene matches. The CDR3 DNA follows: TGTGCCAGCAGCTCCCCCAGGGGGAAGGGAGATACGCAGTATTTT. This gives the protein CASSSPRGKGDTQYF.

The CDR3 spells CATGQGELNLDEQFF. CDR3 sequence (DNA): TGTGCCACCGGACAGGGGGAGTTAAATCTGGATGAGCAGTTCTTC. The chain couples TRBV10-3 to TRBJ2-1, with 10 bases that match TRBD1. CDR1 and CDR2 from the germline V gene are ENHRY and SYGVKD. V lost 10 bases, J lost 8 bases, and 14 bases stayed unmatched. CDR3 length: 15 amino acids.

This clone was counted once. The J gene is TRBJ1-2, the V gene TRBV5-1; 7 positions match TRBD1. CDR1 SGHRS and CDR2 YFSETQ come from the germline V gene. This CDR3 comprises 15 residues. The ends lost 4 bases at V and 1 base at J; junction bases unmatched: 7. The CDR3 DNA reads TGCGCCAGCAGCCCGGGACAGCCCGGTAACTATGGCTACACCTTC. It specifies CASSPGQPGNYGYTF.

The chain is built from TRBV15 and TRBJ1-2; 7 bases are a match to TRBD1. Per germline, CDR1 LNHNV and CDR2 YYDKDF (reference sequence). Losses at the gene ends were 8 bases for V and 4 bases for J; bases not matched to a gene: 7. The CDR3 extends over 13 amino acids. CDR3 sequence (DNA): TGTGCCACCGTTCCAGGGGGGACCTATGGCTACACCTTC. Translation: CATVPGGTYGYTF.

This chain links TRBV10-3 with TRBJ1-4; 7 nucleotides agree with TRBD1. V lost 6 bases and J lost 8; bases outside the gene matches: 9. This CDR3 is 14 amino acids long. Germline-derived CDR1 and CDR2 are ENHRY and SYGVKD. CDR3: CAIRHDRDVEKLFF. The CDR3 nucleotides are TGTGCCATCAGGCATGACAGGGATGTGGAAAAACTGTTTTTT.

CDR3 DNA: TGTGCCAGCTCACCTGCAGGGACAACTAGTGGAAACACCATATATTTT. Protein product: CASSPAGTTSGNTIYF. This chain joins TRBV18 and TRBJ1-3; tentative D call: TRBD1 (6 bases). This CDR3 is built from 16 residues. Germline CDR1 and CDR2: KGHSH and LQKENI. The V and J ends lost 3 bases and 3 bases respectively, with 15 bases between them.

The chain uses TRBV4-3 and TRBJ1-3; unclear D gene. The V and J ends lost 0 bases and 3 bases respectively, with 15 bases between them. The CDR3 is 17 amino acids. Per germline, CDR1 LGHNA and CDR2 YSLEER. CDR3 loop: CASSQDYEGGFGNTIYF. The DNA for the CDR3 is TGCGCCAGCAGCCAAGATTACGAGGGAGGTTTTGGAAACACCATATATTTT.

The chain has TRBV5-1 and TRBJ2-7; the match to TRBD1 covers 9 bases. The J segment lost 4 bases and the V segment lost 3 bases, leaving 8 bases of the junction unmatched. The germline V gene encodes CDR1 SGHRS and CDR2 YFSETQ. The CDR3 runs to 15 residues. The CDR3 loop reads CASSYRQGGTYEQYF. In DNA form, the CDR3 reads TGCGCCAGCAGCTACCGACAGGGGGGTACGTACGAGCAGTACTTC.

V gene TRBV6-7 combines with J gene TRBJ1-1, with D hard to call. TRBV6-7 is an ORF, and what it does is uncertain. Trimming removed 0 bases at V and 0 bases at J, with 17 bases between. The CDR3 consists of 18 residues. Here the CDR3 DNA reads TGTGCCAGCAGTTACTCTATACGAGTTGGAGTTTTGAACACTGAAGCTTTCTTT. The encoded protein is CASSYSIRVGVLNTEAFF.

This clone was seen a single time. The chain carries TRBV25-1 and TRBJ1-1; no clear D. The V end lost 3 bases, the J end lost 7 bases, and 9 bases lay between the germline ends. In germline, CDR1 is MGHDK, CDR2 SYGVNS. CDR3 length: 12 residues. The CDR3 DNA reads as TGTGCCAGCAGTGACCGGGAAATTGAAGCTTTCTTT. Amino acids: CASSDREIEAFF.

J is TRBJ2-1 and V is TRBV2, with 9 bases identical to TRBD2. The germline V gene encodes CDR1 SNHLY and CDR2 FYNNEI. This CDR3 has 15 amino acids. Germline trimming cut 6 bases from V and 3 bases from J; bases unmatched to any gene: 6. The CDR3 sequence: CASRPTSGLYNEQFF. In nucleotides, the CDR3 is TGTGCCAGCAGGCCAACTAGCGGGCTCTACAATGAGCAGTTCTTC. The whole variable domain, remainder taken from reference TRBV2 and TRBJ2-1, is EPEVTQTPSHQVTQMGQEVILRCVPISNHLYFYWYRQILGQKVEFLVSFYNNEISEKSEIFDDQFSVERPDGSNFTLKIRSTKLEDSAMYFCASRPTSGLYNEQFFGPGTRLTVL.

The rearrangement uses TRBV28 and TRBJ2-3; TRBD1 might be the D (7 bases). CDR1 is MDHEN and CDR2 is SYDVKM in the germline V gene. The length of the CDR3 is 16 residues. V was shortened by 2 bases and J by 4 bases, with 16 bases between the two germline ends. CDR3 residues: CASSLQGGVSADTQYF. In DNA form, the CDR3 reads TGTGCCAGCAGTTTACAGGGGGGAGTTAGCGCAGATACGCAGTATTTT.